This T cell receptor (beta chain) was sequenced during a study of human T cells and chemical hapten exposure. Findings and limits, study-wide: All donors were alopecia patients, so their immunity may differ from that of healthy people. Expanded TCR counts at PT1 were positively correlated with the patch test score.

Germline CDR1 and CDR2: SGHTA and FQGNSA. CDR3 length: 16 residues. V gave up 1 base and J gave up 6 bases, with 18 bases separating them. As for time point: patch test 1, 2 weeks after DPC sensitization. Regarding treatment: therapeutic diphenylcyclopropenone sensitization with weekly scalp DPC. It was unfractionated whole blood from which total RNA was extracted. Blood draws came first, before each patch test. This clonotype has more than one count but fewer than ten. The antigen is not known. Separate cDNA molecules received unique molecular identifiers, which the library attached to them. TCRdb used MiXCR to reprocess the RACE reads, holding one entry per CDR3 protein. The top ten clones hold roughly 9% of a sample with about 37,000 distinct CDR3 sequences, 5% to 7% of them seen once.

The starting material was whole blood, obtained in connection with sensitization to the hapten diphenylcyclopropenone (DPC). The origin of this receptor is a woman aged 25 to 39 with alopecia areata. Some clones in this sample may be carry-over from other donors' samples. The chain uses TRBV7-2 and TRBJ1-1, with unresolved D. The CDR3 DNA reads TGTGCCAGCAGCTTAGGTCGGGTTATAGCTGGCTCTGAAGCTTTCTTT. Translated: CASSLGRVIAGSEAFF.